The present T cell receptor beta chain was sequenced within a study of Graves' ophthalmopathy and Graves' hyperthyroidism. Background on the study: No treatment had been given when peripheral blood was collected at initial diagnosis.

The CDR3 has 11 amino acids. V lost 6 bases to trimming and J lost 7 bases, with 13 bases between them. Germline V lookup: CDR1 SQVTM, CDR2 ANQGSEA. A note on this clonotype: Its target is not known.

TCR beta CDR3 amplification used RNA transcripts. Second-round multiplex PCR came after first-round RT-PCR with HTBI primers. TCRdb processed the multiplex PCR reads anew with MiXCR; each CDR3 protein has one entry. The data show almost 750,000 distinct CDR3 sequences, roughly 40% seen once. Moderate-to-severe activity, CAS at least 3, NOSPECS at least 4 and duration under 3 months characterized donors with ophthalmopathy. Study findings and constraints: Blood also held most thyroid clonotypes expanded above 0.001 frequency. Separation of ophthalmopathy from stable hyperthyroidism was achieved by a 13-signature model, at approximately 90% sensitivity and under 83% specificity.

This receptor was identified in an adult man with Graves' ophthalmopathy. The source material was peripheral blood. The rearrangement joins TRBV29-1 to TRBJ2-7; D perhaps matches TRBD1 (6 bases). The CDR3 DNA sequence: TGCAGCGTCCAACACAGGGAAGAGCAGTACTTC. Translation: CSVQHREEQYF.